This T cell receptor (beta chain) was captured in a study of PD-L1 blockade in urothelial cancer. Study background: Samples of blood were analyzed 3 weeks (second dose) and 6 weeks after treatment start. Specimens of blood held a median count of roughly 130,000 T cells.

This clone was detected once. With V trimmed by 8 bases and J by 0 bases, 1 base remained unmatched. This CDR3 is built from 13 residues. The germline V gene has CDR1 SGHTA and CDR2 FQGNSA. TCRdb's table, derived via immunoSEQ multiplex PCR, lists solely in-frame clones and lacks some. The sample includes roughly 20,000 clones, about 91% of them seen just once. The sample consisted of PBMCs, taken around atezolizumab (anti-PD-L1) treatment. The clonotype was recovered from a man over 45 with urothelial cancer. The chain carries TRBV7-2 and TRBJ1-3, with 7 bases lining up with TRBD1. The CDR3 loop is CASRDSSGNTIYF. The DNA of the CDR3 is TGTGCCAGCCGGGACAGCTCTGGAAACACCATATATTTT.